This TCR beta chain was captured by sequencing in a study of blood T cell repertoires in COVID-19. Generated by immunoSEQ multiplex PCR, the TCRdb table keeps only in-frame clones and is missing some. The sample contains about 200,000 clones, roughly nine tenths of which appear only once. CDR3 length: 14 residues. Trimming cost V 5 bases and J 0 bases; bases outside gene matches: 1. The germline V gene has CDR1 KGHSH and CDR2 LQKENI. The sequenced sample consisted of peripheral blood. The receptor was isolated from a woman aged 70-85 years with acute or convalescent COVID-19. The rearrangement uses TRBV18 and TRBJ1-5; 7 bases line up with TRBD1. Here the CDR3 DNA reads TGTGCCAGCTCAGACAGGGATAGCAATCAGCCCCAGCATTTT. It codes for CASSDRDSNQPQHF.